The source of this T cell receptor beta chain is a study of blood T cell repertoires in COVID-19. Turning to the study itself: Both acute and convalescent COVID-19 samples were obtained from the United States, Italy and Spain.

Original analysis: How many nucleated cells were present was estimated from reference gene primer amplification. Sequencing was performed with immunoSEQ multiplex PCR; in TCRdb, only in-frame clones are kept and a portion is missing. From that table come the V and J calls and clone size; the DNA was used to work out D and trimming. The data contain about 64,000 clones, approximately 84% of them singletons. The germline V gene has CDR1 SEHNR and CDR2 FQNEAQ (reference sequence). This CDR3 is 13 amino acids long. Deletions cut 2 bases from V and 8 bases from J, with 12 bases between. The receptor was derived from a man aged 45-60 years with active COVID-19. This rearrangement joins TRBV7-9 to TRBJ1-2; the D gene is possibly TRBD1 (6 bases). Input material: peripheral blood. As DNA, the CDR3 is TGTGCCAGCAGCTTACGGGGGGCACAGGGCTACACCTTC. As protein: CASSLRGAQGYTF.